The source of this T cell receptor beta chain is a study of blood T cells in healthy people across ages. Study-level findings and limits: Across the age range, TCR beta diversity per million T cells fell in a roughly linear way. Calculation of diversity from one million T cells yielded estimates considered to be underestimates.

About this clonotype: The antigen is undetermined.

This CDR3 has 15 amino acids. Germline lookup yields CDR1 SGDLS and CDR2 YYNGEE. V lost 3 bases, J lost 2 bases, and 12 bases lay in between. With a J-beta primer mix and a sample-barcoded 5' primer, a second PCR ran about 7 to 12 cycles. TCRdb itself ran the 5' RACE reads through MiXCR, one entry per CDR3 protein. The sample consists of about 1,000,000 distinct CDR3 sequences, 45% of them appearing once. The sample comprised blood. This clonotype was sampled from a woman aged 60-75 years in good health. The chain links TRBV9 to TRBJ2-1; D is unclear. CDR3 DNA sequence: TGTGCCAGCAGCGCAGACGGAAGTACCTACAATGAGCAGTTCTTC. Translation gives CASSADGSTYNEQFF.